Below, 29 T cell receptor beta chains from the same sample are listed, as sequenced in a study of CD8 T cells in Susac syndrome. RNA in amounts of roughly 0.5 to 1 ug was reverse transcribed with random hexamers. TCRdb called the immunoSEQ multiplex PCR reads again in MiXCR, with one record for every CDR3 protein. The sample holds under 300,000 distinct CDR3 sequences; 90% to 96% are singletons and the top ten take around 0.093%. Sequencing was performed on CD4+ T cells from PBMCs. These TCRs come from a human donor with Susac syndrome.

The chain is built from TRBV20-1 and TRBJ2-3; 8 nucleotides agree with TRBD2. Germline V CDR1 and CDR2: DFQATT, SNEGSKA (reference sequence). The CDR3 consists of 15 residues. V was pared by 6 bases and J by 2 bases, with 10 bases of the junction left unmatched. The CDR3 DNA is TGCAGTGCATCCCCAGCGGGGGCCCACACAGATACGCAGTATTTT. Translation gives CSASPAGAHTDTQYF.

The chain couples TRBV9 to TRBJ2-3, with D perhaps given as TRBD1 or TRBD2 (5 bases each). CDR3 size: 14 residues. The germline gives CDR1 SGDLS, CDR2 YYNGEE. V gave up 7 bases and J gave up 0 bases, with 12 bases separating them. For the CDR3, the DNA is TGTGCCAGCGGGGGAACTTCTAGCACAGATACGCAGTATTTT. This sequence encodes CASGGTSSTDTQYF.

The chain has TRBV12-3 or TRBV12-4 and TRBJ2-1; D is possibly TRBD2 (5 bases). V was trimmed by 5 bases and J by 9 bases, leaving 11 bases between them. The length of the CDR3 is 12 residues. The CDR3 DNA reads TGTGCCAGCAGTCCGCGGGTGGGTGAGCAGTTCTTC. Its translation: CASSPRVGEQFF.

The chain combines TRBV28 with TRBJ2-3; the match to TRBD2 covers 8 bases. CDR3 length: 14 residues. The J segment lost 9 bases and the V segment lost 5 bases, leaving 10 bases of the junction unmatched. The germline gives CDR1 MDHEN, CDR2 SYDVKM. The CDR3 loop reads CASSIAGPSRTQYF. CDR3 DNA sequence: TGTGCCAGCAGTATAGCGGGACCTTCCCGGACGCAGTATTTT. Full variable domain (rest looked up from reference TRBV28 and TRBJ2-3): DVKVTQSSRYLVKRTGEKVFLECVQDMDHENMFWYRQDPGLGLRLIYFSYDVKMKEKGDIPEGYSVSREKKERFSLILESASTNQTSMYLCASSIAGPSRTQYFGPGTRLTVL.

The V gene is TRBV7-2, the J gene TRBJ2-6, with 9 bases fitting TRBD2. Unmatched junction bases numbered 4, after V lost 3 bases and J lost 4 bases. From germline, CDR1 is SGHTA and CDR2 FQGNSA. This CDR3 region has 16 residues. Written as DNA, the CDR3 is TGTGCCAGCAGCTTCAGCGGGAGGTCCGGGGCCAACGTCCTGACTTTC. Translated: CASSFSGRSGANVLTF. The entire variable domain, with the rest obtained from reference TRBV7-2 and TRBJ2-6, is as follows: GAGVSQSPSNKVTEKGKDVELRCDPISGHTALYWYRQSLGQGLEFLIYFQGNSAPDKSGLPSDRFSAERTGGSVSTLTIQRTQQEDSAVYLCASSFSGRSGANVLTFGAGSRLTVL.

The chain has TRBV25-1 and TRBJ2-5; 7 nucleotides align to TRBD1. The J segment lost 5 bases and the V segment lost 6 bases, leaving 9 bases of the junction unmatched. The CDR3 is 14 residues long. Germline lookup yields CDR1 MGHDK and CDR2 SYGVNS. CDR3 loop: CASRVAGGGETQYF. The DNA for the CDR3 is TGTGCCAGCAGGGTGGCAGGGGGTGGTGAGACCCAGTACTTC.

V usage is TRBV4-2 and J usage is TRBJ2-2, with TRBD2 matching over 8 bases. The CDR3 contains 18 residues. V gave up 1 base and J gave up 1 base; unmatched junction bases: 8. In germline, CDR1 is LGHNA, CDR2 YNFKEQ. The chain's CDR3 is CASSQVTGGIGNTGELFF. CDR3 bases: TGTGCCAGCAGCCAAGTAACGGGAGGGATTGGGAACACCGGGGAGCTGTTTTTT.

The chain joins TRBV11-1 to TRBJ2-5, with D perhaps given as TRBD1 or TRBD2 (5 bases each). Germline V gives CDR1 SGHAT, CDR2 FQDESV (reference sequence). Between the trimmed V and J ends, which lost 5 bases and 3 bases, there was a span of 19 bases. This CDR3 has 16 amino acids. This CDR3 reads CASSATRGGLEETQYF. The CDR3 DNA sequence: TGTGCCAGCAGCGCGACCCGGGGCGGCCTTGAAGAGACCCAGTACTTC.

The chain employs TRBV28 and TRBJ1-5, with TRBD1 matching 9 bases. Germline assignment: CDR1 MDHEN and CDR2 SYDVKM. The V segment lost 8 bases and the J segment 4 bases; nucleotides outside the gene matches: 9. The length of the CDR3 is 15 residues. The CDR3 loop is CASVPWDRANQPQHF. The CDR3 DNA sequence: TGTGCCAGCGTCCCTTGGGACAGGGCAAATCAGCCCCAGCATTTT.

V and J are TRBV14 and TRBJ2-5; TRBD2 is a possible D gene (5 bases). Germline loops: CDR1 SGHDN, CDR2 FVKESK. Trimming took 1 base from V and 4 from J, leaving 13 bases between them. The CDR3 has 15 amino acids. CDR3 in DNA: TGTGCCAGCAGCCAAGTGTCGGCCCGGGGAGAGACCCAGTACTTC. Translating gives CASSQVSARGETQYF.

The genes are TRBV2 and TRBJ2-1, with TRBD2 identical over 7 bases. CDR3 length: 14 residues. Germline V CDR1 and CDR2: SNHLY, FYNNEI. V lost 5 bases and J lost 5; bases outside the gene matches: 6. CDR3 protein: CASSQVAGHNEQFF. The CDR3 region has the DNA TGTGCCAGCAGTCAAGTAGCGGGCCACAATGAGCAGTTCTTC.

V gene TRBV4-2 combines with J gene TRBJ2-3; 7 nucleotides align to TRBD2. The CDR3 is 16 residues long. Germline values: CDR1 LGHNA, CDR2 YNFKEQ. J lost 6 bases, V lost 3 bases, and 12 bases had no gene match. The CDR3 is CASSQGGPSGGDTQYF. CDR3 coding DNA: TGTGCCAGCAGCCAGGGCGGCCCTAGCGGAGGGGATACGCAGTATTTT.

The genes are TRBV7-2 and TRBJ2-3; D uncertain. The germline CDR1 and CDR2 sequences are SGHTA and FQGNSA. Between the trimmed V and J ends, which lost 5 bases and 1 base, there was a span of 16 bases. The CDR3 loop spans 16 amino acids. The CDR3 coding sequence is TGTGCCAGCAGCCTGAGGCGTGGGTTGGGCACAGATACGCAGTATTTT. This codes for CASSLRRGLGTDTQYF.

This chain joins TRBV7-3 and TRBJ2-1; 8 nucleotides align to TRBD1. Per germline, CDR1 SGHTA and CDR2 FQGTGA. The trim removed 0 bases at V and 8 bases at J, leaving 6 bases unmatched. This CDR3 contains 15 residues. CDR3 DNA sequence: TGTGCCAGCAGCTTAACAGGACAGGGTTACGATGAGCAGTTCTTC. Translating it yields CASSLTGQGYDEQFF.

This chain links TRBV20-1 with TRBJ1-5, with 11 bases lining up with TRBD1. The CDR3 length is 14 residues. Germline V gene data show CDR1 as DFQATT and CDR2 as SNEGSKA (reference sequence). V shed 5 bases and J 5 bases; nucleotides not matched to a gene: 5. The CDR3 region is CSAHGGQGDQPQHF. The CDR3 nucleotides read TGCAGTGCTCACGGGGGACAGGGGGATCAGCCCCAGCATTTT.

The chain joins TRBV27 to TRBJ1-2; D unclear. The V gene lost 6 bases and the J gene lost 4 bases, with 12 bases spanning the gap. Germline-derived CDR1 and CDR2 are MNHEY and SMNVEV (reference sequence). This CDR3 spans 13 amino acids. CDR3 amino acids: CASRREGSYGYTF. The CDR3 nucleotides are TGTGCCAGCAGAAGAGAAGGGAGCTATGGCTACACCTTC.

The chain has TRBV3-1 and TRBJ2-7, with 12 nucleotides matching TRBD1. The germline V gene has CDR1 LGHDT and CDR2 YNNKEL (reference sequence). The junction had 6 bases not matched to a gene; V was cut back by 4 bases and J by 2 bases. The CDR3 is 16 residues long. In DNA, the CDR3 is TGTGCCAGCAGCCCGCGGGACAGGGGGCGAACCTACGAGCAGTACTTC. Its protein is CASSPRDRGRTYEQYF.

V is TRBV9 and J is TRBJ1-1; D ambiguous. The CDR3 is 12 residues long. V was clipped by 7 bases and J by 3 bases, with 10 bases between them. Looked up from germline, CDR1 is SGDLS and CDR2 is YYNGEE. The CDR3 DNA reads TGTGCCAGCGGAGGCCCGCACACTGAAGCTTTCTTT. Amino acids: CASGGPHTEAFF.

This clonotype was counted once. The J gene is TRBJ2-7, the V gene TRBV20-1, with D hard to call. The CDR3 is 13 residues long. Germline V gene sequence: CDR1 DFQATT, CDR2 SNEGSKA (reference sequence). Between the trimmed V and J ends, which lost 2 bases and 2 bases, there was a span of 10 bases. CDR3 in amino acids: CSARSPGTYEQYF. In nucleotides, the CDR3 is TGCAGTGCTAGATCCCCGGGCACCTACGAGCAGTACTTC.

This clonotype was counted once. This chain links TRBV2 with TRBJ2-1, with D unclear. Germline loops: CDR1 SNHLY, CDR2 FYNNEI. The CDR3 spans 13 residues. V was trimmed by 7 bases and J by 4 bases, leaving 11 bases between them. The CDR3 sequence: CASKVRTYNEQFF. As DNA, the CDR3 is TGTGCCAGCAAGGTCAGGACGTACAATGAGCAGTTCTTC. Combining the CDR3 with reference TRBV2 and TRBJ2-1 gives the whole variable domain EPEVTQTPSHQVTQMGQEVILRCVPISNHLYFYWYRQILGQKVEFLVSFYNNEISEKSEIFDDQFSVERPDGSNFTLKIRSTKLEDSAMYFCASKVRTYNEQFFGPGTRLTVL.

The chain combines TRBV20-1 with TRBJ2-1; TRBD2 matches at 11 bases. Germline CDR1 is DFQATT and CDR2 is SNEGSKA (reference sequence). The CDR3 extends over 16 amino acids. Trimming took 6 bases from V and 7 from J; bases not matched to a gene: 14. CDR3 amino acids: CSAREQTSGSKNEQFF. As DNA, the CDR3 is TGCAGTGCGAGGGAACAAACTAGCGGGAGCAAGAATGAGCAGTTCTTC.

The chain carries TRBV10-2 and TRBJ1-4; 9 nucleotides align to TRBD1. The J segment lost 6 bases and the V segment lost 3 bases, leaving 2 bases of the junction unmatched. Looked up from germline, CDR1 is WSHSY and CDR2 is SAAADI. The CDR3 runs 14 residues. CDR3 nucleotide sequence: TGCGCCAGCAGTGAAGGGACAGGGTATGAAAAACTGTTTTTT. Protein: CASSEGTGYEKLFF.

The V call is TRBV12-3 or TRBV12-4, the J call TRBJ2-3; the match to TRBD2 covers 7 bases. This CDR3 region has 15 residues. J gave up 1 base and V 3 bases, and 4 bases lay outside the gene matches. The chain's CDR3 is CASSFPLAGTDTQYF. The DNA of the CDR3 is TGTGCCAGCAGTTTTCCCCTAGCGGGCACAGATACGCAGTATTTT.

The V call is TRBV5-1, the J call TRBJ2-5; D gene uncertain. With 2 bases removed from V and 5 bases from J, the gap between germline ends came to 13 bases. From germline, CDR1 is SGHRS and CDR2 YFSETQ. This CDR3 contains 14 residues. The CDR3 sequence is CASSFVPGSETQYF. In nucleotides, the CDR3 is TGCGCCAGCAGCTTTGTCCCTGGTTCGGAGACCCAGTACTTC.

V usage is TRBV30 and J usage is TRBJ2-7; no firm D call. V lost 0 bases and J 12 bases, leaving 15 bases between the germline ends. The CDR3 is 12 amino acids. The germline gives CDR1 GTSNPN, CDR2 SVGIG (reference sequence). CDR3 sequence reads: CAWSVSKPPGYF. CDR3 sequence (DNA): TGTGCCTGGAGTGTATCCAAACCCCCGGGGTACTTC.

The rearrangement joins TRBV9 to TRBJ2-1; possible D gene TRBD2, 5 bases. V lost 0 bases to trimming and J lost 5 bases, with 9 bases between them. Per germline, CDR1 SGDLS and CDR2 YYNGEE. The CDR3 runs 14 residues. CDR3 residues: CASSVVPSHNEQFF. The CDR3 nucleotides read TGTGCCAGCAGCGTAGTGCCTAGCCACAATGAGCAGTTCTTC.

The chain joins TRBV5-6 to TRBJ2-1; D is unresolved. The V and J ends lost 0 bases and 9 bases respectively, with 10 bases between them. Germline V gene sequence: CDR1 SGHDT, CDR2 YYEEEE. The length of the CDR3 is 13 residues. CDR3 sequence (DNA): TGTGCCAGCAGCTTGGTCGGTGCCCGTGAGCAGTTCTTC. It yields the protein CASSLVGAREQFF.

The V and J genes are TRBV9 and TRBJ1-1, with D perhaps matching TRBD1 (6 bases). The CDR3 runs 15 residues. Germline loops: CDR1 SGDLS, CDR2 YYNGEE. The V gene lost 0 bases and the J gene lost 2 bases, with 11 bases spanning the gap. CDR3: CASSVGEGGNTEAFF. The DNA for the CDR3 is TGTGCCAGCAGCGTAGGAGAGGGGGGAAACACTGAAGCTTTCTTT.

V and J are TRBV15 and TRBJ2-2; no firm D call. Germline CDR1 is LNHNV and CDR2 is YYDKDF (reference sequence). V was clipped by 4 bases and J by 4 bases, with 13 bases between them. This CDR3 region has 15 residues. The DNA of the CDR3 is TGTGCCACCAGCACCGGACGGATACTCACCGGGGAGCTGTTTTTT. Encoded protein: CATSTGRILTGELFF.